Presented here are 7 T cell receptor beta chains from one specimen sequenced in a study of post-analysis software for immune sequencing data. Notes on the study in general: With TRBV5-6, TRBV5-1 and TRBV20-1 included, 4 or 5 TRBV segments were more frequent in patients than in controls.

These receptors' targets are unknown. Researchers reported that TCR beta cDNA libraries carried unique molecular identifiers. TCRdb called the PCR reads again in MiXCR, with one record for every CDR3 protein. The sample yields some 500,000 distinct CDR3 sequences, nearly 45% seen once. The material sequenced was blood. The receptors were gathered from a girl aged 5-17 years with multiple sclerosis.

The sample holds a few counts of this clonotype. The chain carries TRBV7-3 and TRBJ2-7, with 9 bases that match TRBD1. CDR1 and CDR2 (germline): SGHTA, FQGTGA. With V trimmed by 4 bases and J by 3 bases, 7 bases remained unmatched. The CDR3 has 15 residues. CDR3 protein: CASSSDGTGFYEQYF. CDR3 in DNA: TGTGCCAGCAGCTCCGACGGGACAGGGTTCTACGAGCAGTACTTC.

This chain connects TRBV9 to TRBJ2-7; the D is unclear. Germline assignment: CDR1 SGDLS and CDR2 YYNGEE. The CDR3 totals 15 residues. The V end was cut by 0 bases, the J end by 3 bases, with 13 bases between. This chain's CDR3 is CASSVVPDRVYEQYF. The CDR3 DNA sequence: TGTGCCAGCAGCGTAGTACCCGACCGAGTCTACGAGCAGTACTTC.

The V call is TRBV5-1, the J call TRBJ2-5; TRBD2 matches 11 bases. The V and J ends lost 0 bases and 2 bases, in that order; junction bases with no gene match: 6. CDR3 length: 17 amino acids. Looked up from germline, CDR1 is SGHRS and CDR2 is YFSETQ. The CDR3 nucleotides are TGCGCCAGCAGCTTGGGACTAGCGGGAATCGAGCAAGAGACCCAGTACTTC. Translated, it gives CASSLGLAGIEQETQYF.

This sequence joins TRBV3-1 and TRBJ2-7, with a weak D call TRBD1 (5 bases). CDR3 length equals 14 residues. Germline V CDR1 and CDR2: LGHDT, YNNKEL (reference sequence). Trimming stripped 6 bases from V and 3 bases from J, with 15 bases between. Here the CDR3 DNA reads TGTGCCAGCAGGGCCCGAGACAGAAGCTACGAGCAGTACTTC. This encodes CASRARDRSYEQYF.

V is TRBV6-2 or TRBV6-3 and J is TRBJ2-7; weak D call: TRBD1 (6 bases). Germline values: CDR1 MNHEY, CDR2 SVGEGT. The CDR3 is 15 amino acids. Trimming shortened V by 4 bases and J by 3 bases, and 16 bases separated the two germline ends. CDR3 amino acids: CASSSRDTNFYEQYF. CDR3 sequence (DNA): TGTGCCAGCAGTTCTCGGGACACCAATTTCTACGAGCAGTACTTC.

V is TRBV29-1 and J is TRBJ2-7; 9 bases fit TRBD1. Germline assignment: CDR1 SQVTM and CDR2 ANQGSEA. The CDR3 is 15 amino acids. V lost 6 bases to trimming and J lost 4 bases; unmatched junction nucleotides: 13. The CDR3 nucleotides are TGCAGCGTGATCCTTCCGGGACAGGGTGGTTACGAGCAGTACTTC. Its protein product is CSVILPGQGGYEQYF.

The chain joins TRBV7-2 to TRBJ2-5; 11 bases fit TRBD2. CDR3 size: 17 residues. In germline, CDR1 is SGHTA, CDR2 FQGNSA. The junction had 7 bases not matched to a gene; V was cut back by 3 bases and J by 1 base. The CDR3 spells CASSLTVAGGPQETQYF. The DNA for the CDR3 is TGTGCCAGCAGCTTGACTGTAGCGGGAGGGCCCCAAGAGACCCAGTACTTC.